The 27 T cell receptor beta chains presented below share a single source sample, sequenced in a study of blood T cell repertoires in COVID-19. Profiling relied on immunoSEQ multiplex PCR, and the TCRdb table lists in-frame clones only, not all of them. The sample yields tens of thousands of clones, more than 60% seen once. The source material was peripheral blood. The source is a human donor in a cohort sampled during active COVID-19.

The chain uses TRBV30 and TRBJ2-5; 8 bases are a match to TRBD1. Germline-derived CDR1 and CDR2 are GTSNPN and SVGIG (reference sequence). The CDR3 length is 13 residues. Unmatched junction bases numbered 7, after V lost 4 bases and J lost 6 bases. The CDR3 loop reads CAWKITGGKTQYF. Written as DNA, the CDR3 is TGTGCCTGGAAGATTACAGGGGGTAAGACCCAGTACTTC.

The rearrangement links TRBV7-8 to TRBJ1-4, with TRBD1 identical over 8 bases. The germline V gene encodes CDR1 SGHVS and CDR2 FQNEAQ. The CDR3 has 14 residues. V was pared by 4 bases and J by 4 bases, with 2 bases of the junction left unmatched. The CDR3 loop reads CASSSTGGNEKLFF. Here the CDR3 DNA reads TGTGCCAGCAGCTCAACAGGGGGTAATGAAAAACTGTTTTTT.

This chain connects TRBV3-1 (or the pseudogene TRBV3-2) to TRBJ1-3, with a possible D match to TRBD1 (5 bases). The CDR3 has 13 residues. In germline, CDR1 is LGHDT, CDR2 YNNKEL (reference sequence). Trimming took off 4 bases at V and 9 bases at J, with 13 bases between the two ends. The CDR3: CASSPHGGSTIYF. The DNA for the CDR3 is TGTGCCAGCAGCCCCCACGGGGGTAGCACCATATATTTT.

The rearrangement uses TRBV6-5 and TRBJ2-7; TRBD1 matches at 8 bases. CDR3 length equals 13 residues. Germline V gene sequence: CDR1 MNHEY, CDR2 SVGAGI. The trim removed 6 bases at V and 9 bases at J, leaving 10 bases unmatched. CDR3 in DNA: TGTGCCAGCAGCGTGGACAGGGTTCTTGGGCAGTACTTC. As protein: CASSVDRVLGQYF.

This clone was detected a few times. The rearrangement uses TRBV7-2 and TRBJ1-5; D is perhaps TRBD1 (5 bases). V was pared by 2 bases and J by 3 bases, with 11 bases between. CDR1 is SGHTA and CDR2 is FQGNSA in the germline V gene. The CDR3 runs 15 residues. This CDR3 is CASSLQAGLNQPQHF. Written as DNA, the CDR3 is TGTGCCAGCAGCTTACAAGCAGGGCTCAATCAGCCCCAGCATTTT.

This sequence joins TRBV2 and TRBJ2-7; D not certain. Germline V gene data show CDR1 as SNHLY and CDR2 as FYNNEI. The V gene lost 6 bases and the J gene lost 6 bases, with 9 bases spanning the gap. The CDR3 has 11 residues. This chain's CDR3 is CASRRNSEQYF. In DNA, the CDR3 is TGTGCCAGCAGAAGGAACAGCGAGCAGTACTTC.

The chain recombines TRBV18 with TRBJ1-4; 7 nucleotides line up with TRBD1. Trimming cost V 2 bases and J 0 bases; bases outside gene matches: 3. Looked up from germline, CDR1 is KGHSH and CDR2 is LQKENI. The CDR3 is 16 amino acids. The CDR3: CASSPTQGATNEKLFF. Written as DNA, the CDR3 is TGTGCCAGCTCACCAACGCAGGGGGCAACTAATGAAAAACTGTTTTTT.

The chain employs TRBV9 and TRBJ2-1; 10 bases agree with TRBD2. The germline V gene has CDR1 SGDLS and CDR2 YYNGEE. The trim removed 3 bases at V and 8 bases at J, leaving 14 bases unmatched. CDR3 length equals 17 residues. The CDR3 coding sequence is TGTGCCAGCAGCGCCCCGGGTGTGAGCGGGGGGGCCCATGAGCAGTTCTTC. Translation: CASSAPGVSGGAHEQFF.

This clone came up once. The chain links TRBV5-1 to TRBJ2-2, with D tentatively TRBD2 (6 bases). The CDR3 is 15 amino acids. From germline, CDR1 is SGHRS and CDR2 YFSETQ. Trimming shortened V by 4 bases and J by 6 bases, and 16 bases separated the two germline ends. The chain's CDR3 is CASSPDGSWAGELFF. For the CDR3, the DNA is TGCGCCAGCAGCCCAGACGGGAGTTGGGCCGGGGAGCTGTTTTTT.

To note about this clone: Just one base apart from a much larger clone, this may be a read error. The chain is built from TRBV7-8 and TRBJ1-1; D gene ambiguous. CDR3 size: 13 residues. The germline CDR1 and CDR2 sequences are SGHVS and FQNEAQ. The germline V and J ends were trimmed by 1 base and 0 bases, with 3 bases remaining between them. CDR3 sequence (DNA): TGTGCCAGCAGCTTAGGTATGAACACTGAAGCTTTCTTT. Translating gives CASSLGMNTEAFF.

This chain joins TRBV12-3 or TRBV12-4 and TRBJ2-5; D is ambiguous. This CDR3 is 13 amino acids long. The V end lost 3 bases, the J end lost 7 bases, and 12 bases lay between the germline ends. CDR3 sequence reads: CASSFSGLGTQYF. The CDR3 DNA sequence: TGTGCCAGCAGTTTCTCTGGGCTCGGGACCCAGTACTTC.

The V call is TRBV29-1, the J call TRBJ2-5, with D possibly being TRBD1 (6 bases). The CDR3 extends over 12 amino acids. V lost 6 bases to trimming and J lost 5 bases, with 13 bases between them. Germline CDR1 and CDR2: SQVTM and ANQGSEA. CDR3 protein: CSVTGPGETQYF. Here the CDR3 DNA reads TGCAGCGTCACAGGGCCAGGCGAGACCCAGTACTTC. Full variable domain (remainder filled in from reference TRBV29-1 and TRBJ2-5): SAVISQKPSRDICQRGTSLTIQCQVDSQVTMMFWYRQQPGQSLTLIATANQGSEATYESGFVIDKFPISRPNLTFSTLTVSNMSPEDSSIYLCSVTGPGETQYFGPGTRLLVL.

J is TRBJ1-1 and V is TRBV6-5; D is perhaps TRBD1 (5 bases). Trimming pared 6 bases from V and 1 base from J, leaving 12 bases between. Germline V gene sequence: CDR1 MNHEY, CDR2 SVGAGI. The CDR3 sequence is 14 residues long. Here the CDR3 DNA reads TGTGCCAGCAGGAAGACAGACACGAACACTGAAGCTTTCTTT. Amino acids: CASRKTDTNTEAFF.

V and J are TRBV5-4 and TRBJ1-5; D unresolved. Germline CDR1 and CDR2: SGHNT and YYREEE (reference sequence). The CDR3 runs 13 residues. V lost 0 bases to trimming and J lost 5 bases, with 6 bases between them. CDR3 sequence reads: CASSLGPDQPQHF. DNA of the CDR3: TGTGCCAGCAGCTTGGGCCCAGATCAGCCCCAGCATTTT.

The chain uses TRBV11-3 and TRBJ2-7; D remains ambiguous. This CDR3 comprises 14 residues. Deletions cut 1 base from V and 4 bases from J, with 11 bases between. CDR1 is SGHNT and CDR2 is YENEEA in the germline V gene. The CDR3 region is CASSLGSPGYEQYF. The CDR3 nucleotides read TGTGCCAGCAGCTTAGGCTCACCGGGTTACGAGCAGTACTTC.

V usage is TRBV18 and J usage is TRBJ2-6, with 9 nucleotides matching TRBD1. Trimming took 3 bases from V and 0 from J; bases not matched to a gene: 6. Per germline, CDR1 KGHSH and CDR2 LQKENI. The CDR3 runs to 18 residues. In nucleotides, the CDR3 is TGTGCCAGCTCACCGGATACAGGGGGCAGCTCTGGGGCCAACGTCCTGACTTTC. This codes for CASSPDTGGSSGANVLTF.

The V and J genes are TRBV18 and TRBJ2-7, with D possibly matching TRBD2 (5 bases). The germline gives CDR1 KGHSH, CDR2 LQKENI. V was pared by 4 bases and J by 6 bases, with 16 bases between. This CDR3 has 14 residues. CDR3 bases: TGTGCCAGCTCACGAATCTCCGAGGGTTCCGAGCAGTACTTC. It encodes CASSRISEGSEQYF.

This sequence joins TRBV21-1 and TRBJ2-7; TRBD2, as called in the table, went unchecked against the DNA. TRBV21-1 represents a pseudogene. The CDR3 has 14 amino acids. The CDR3 is CASSKVEGSYEQYF. Written as DNA, the CDR3 is TGTGCCAGCAGCAAAGTTGAGGGCTCCTACGAGCAGTACTTC.

V and J are TRBV2 and TRBJ2-7; 8 bases agree with TRBD1. Germline V gene data show CDR1 as SNHLY and CDR2 as FYNNEI. The CDR3 is 14 amino acids. V was clipped by 6 bases and J by 3 bases; unmatched bases: 7. DNA of the CDR3: TGTGCCAGCAGCTCCGGGACAGGCAACTACGAGCAGTACTTC. This encodes CASSSGTGNYEQYF.

In nucleotides, the CDR3 is TGTGCCAGCAGCGCCCTTAGCGGGGGGGCCGTCGGGGAGCTGTTTTTT. This codes for CASSALSGGAVGELFF. The chain carries TRBV5-4 and TRBJ2-2; 11 nucleotides line up with TRBD2. The germline CDR1 and CDR2 sequences are SGHNT and YYREEE (reference sequence). The CDR3 spans 16 residues. With 4 bases clipped from V and 7 bases from J, the junction kept 9 bases outside the gene matches.

The chain couples TRBV14 to TRBJ1-1; D uncertain. Germline-derived CDR1 and CDR2 are SGHDN and FVKESK. V dropped 1 base and J dropped 0 bases, with 9 bases sitting between them. The CDR3 runs 15 residues. DNA of the CDR3: TGTGCCAGCAGCCAAGTCGGTAGCTTGAACACTGAAGCTTTCTTT. This sequence encodes CASSQVGSLNTEAFF.

The count of this clone is one. The genes are TRBV21-1 and TRBJ1-1; the table assigns TRBD1, which was not confirmed against the DNA. TRBV21-1 is reported as a pseudogene. This CDR3 contains 13 residues. CDR3 protein: CASSPRTGSEAFF. As DNA, the CDR3 is TGTGCCAGCAGCCCCCGGACAGGGTCTGAAGCTTTCTTT.

The rearrangement joins TRBV10-3 to TRBJ2-3; 11 bases agree with TRBD1. The CDR3 has 14 amino acids. Germline CDR1 ENHRY, CDR2 SYGVKD. Germline trimming cut 5 bases from V and 10 bases from J; bases unmatched to any gene: 8. As DNA, the CDR3 is TGTGCCATCAGTAAGGACAGGGGGCGCCTTCCGCAGTATTTT. The encoded protein is CAISKDRGRLPQYF.

The rearrangement joins TRBV27 to TRBJ2-7; the D gene is possibly TRBD1 (6 bases). The CDR3 is made up of 14 amino acids. Trimming left V 6 bases short and J 0 bases short, with 12 bases between. Germline CDR1 MNHEY, CDR2 SMNVEV (reference sequence). The CDR3 bases are TGTGCCAGCAGGAAGAACAGGGACTCCTACGAGCAGTACTTC. Protein product: CASRKNRDSYEQYF.

This chain connects TRBV30 to TRBJ1-3; D gene ambiguous. The ends were cut back, 2 bases at V and 11 bases at J, with 13 bases in the middle. This CDR3 is 12 amino acids long. Looked up from germline, CDR1 is GTSNPN and CDR2 is SVGIG (reference sequence). For the CDR3, the DNA is TGTGCCTGGAGTTGGGTCAACGGAGCCATATATTTT. The encoded protein is CAWSWVNGAIYF. Complete variable domain (other parts from reference TRBV30 and TRBJ1-3): SQTIHQWPATLVQPVGSPLSLECTVEGTSNPNLYWYRQAAGRGLQLLFYSVGIGQISSEVPQNLSASRPQDRQFILSSKKLLLSDSGFYLCAWSWVNGAIYFGEGSWLTVV.

V is TRBV7-2 and J is TRBJ2-3, with D maybe TRBD2 (6 bases). The CDR3 has 15 amino acids. Germline-derived CDR1 and CDR2 are SGHTA and FQGNSA. V lost 1 base and J lost 6, with 14 bases in between. The CDR3: CASSLVAAEDDTQYF. CDR3 bases: TGTGCCAGCAGCTTAGTAGCGGCCGAGGACGATACGCAGTATTTT. Filled out from reference TRBV7-2 and TRBJ2-3, the complete variable domain reads GAGVSQSPSNKVTEKGKDVELRCDPISGHTALYWYRQSLGQGLEFLIYFQGNSAPDKSGLPSDRFSAERTGGSVSTLTIQRTQQEDSAVYLCASSLVAAEDDTQYFGPGTRLTVL.

The table lists this clone with a few counts. This chain uses TRBV11-3 with TRBJ2-2; D may be TRBD2 (7 bases). The length of the CDR3 is 16 residues. The ends were cut back, 2 bases at V and 6 bases at J, with 16 bases in the middle. Germline assignment: CDR1 SGHNT and CDR2 YENEEA. The CDR3 region is CASSLWGGGRPGELFF. CDR3 nucleotides: TGTGCCAGCAGCTTATGGGGCGGGGGCCGCCCCGGGGAGCTGTTTTTT.